Included here is one T cell receptor (beta chain) sequence, with context. The sample belongs to a study of long-term antiretroviral therapy in people with HIV. Trimming left V 6 bases short and J 2 bases short, with 3 bases between. Germline V CDR1 and CDR2: MNHNS, SASEGT. This CDR3 region has 11 residues. Survey-level resolution applied to immunoSEQ assay v3.0. Repertoires were generated with immunoSEQ multiplex PCR, while TCRdb's copy carries only in-frame clones and drops some. The data show about 33,000 clones, approximately 96% seen once. The V and J genes are TRBV6-1 and TRBJ2-3, with unresolved D. This sequence was found in a man aged 25-40 years with HIV. The specimen comprised unsorted PBMCs, sampled 6.5 to 6.6 years after starting antiretroviral therapy. CDR3 amino acids: CASRNTDTQYF. The CDR3 nucleotides read TGTGCCAGCAGAAACACAGATACGCAGTATTTT.